Below, 27 T cell receptor beta chains from the same sample are listed, as sequenced in a study of blood T cell repertoires in COVID-19. Libraries were prepared by immunoSEQ multiplex PCR; TCRdb keeps only in-frame clonotypes and omits some of them. The sample carries roughly 26,000 clones, about 92% recorded once. Specimen: peripheral blood. The receptor source for this set is a human donor in a cohort sampled during active COVID-19.

Here the CDR3 DNA reads TGCAGTGCTTACAAAGAGACCCAGTACTTC. Translation gives CSAYKETQYF. The chain combines TRBV20-1 with TRBJ2-5; D is uncertain. Trimming removed 5 bases at V and 3 bases at J, with 4 bases between. Germline values: CDR1 DFQATT, CDR2 SNEGSKA (reference sequence). The CDR3 loop spans 10 amino acids.

The CDR3 region is CASGLTAGPGSTDTQYF. In DNA, the CDR3 is TGTGCTAGTGGTTTGACCGCAGGGCCAGGGAGCACAGATACGCAGTATTTT. The chain couples TRBV12-5 to TRBJ2-3; D might be TRBD1 (5 bases). The CDR3 contains 17 residues. V dropped 2 bases and J dropped 0 bases, with 15 bases sitting between them. CDR1 is LGHNT and CDR2 is FRNRAP in the germline V gene.

The chain carries TRBV5-4 and TRBJ2-7; D uncertain. CDR3 length: 15 amino acids. CDR1 SGHNT and CDR2 YYREEE come from the germline V gene (reference sequence). The germline V and J ends were trimmed by 4 bases and 2 bases, with 16 bases remaining between them. CDR3 sequence reads: CASSAARSSTYEQYF. Written as DNA, the CDR3 is TGTGCCAGCAGCGCGGCCCGGTCCTCAACCTACGAGCAGTACTTC. Full variable domain (missing parts from reference TRBV5-4 and TRBJ2-7): ETGVTQSPTHLIKTRGQQVTLRCSSQSGHNTVSWYQQALGQGPQFIFQYYREEENGRGNFPPRFSGLQFPNYSSELNVNALELDDSALYLCASSAARSSTYEQYFGPGTRLTVT.

This rearrangement joins TRBV5-5 to TRBJ1-2; D might be TRBD1 (6 bases). There are 14 residues in the CDR3. Trimming took 0 bases from V and 4 from J, leaving 10 bases between them. Germline CDR1 and CDR2: SGHKS and YYEKEE (reference sequence). The CDR3 loop is CASSLGTGSYGYTF. The CDR3 nucleotides are TGTGCCAGCAGCTTGGGTACAGGGTCCTATGGCTACACCTTC. The variable domain in full, completed from reference TRBV5-5 and TRBJ1-2, reads DAGVTQSPTHLIKTRGQQVTLRCSPISGHKSVSWYQQVLGQGPQFIFQYYEKEERGRGNFPDRFSARQFPNYSSELNVNALLLGDSALYLCASSLGTGSYGYTFGSGTRLTVV.

This chain uses TRBV5-1 with TRBJ2-5; 8 bases align to TRBD1. J lost 5 bases, V lost 4 bases, and 10 bases had no gene match. Germline V gene sequence: CDR1 SGHRS, CDR2 YFSETQ. The CDR3 has 15 residues. The CDR3 DNA is TGCGCCAGCAGCCCGCAGCAGGGGGCCTGGGAGACCCAGTACTTC. It codes for CASSPQQGAWETQYF.

The rearrangement uses TRBV2 and TRBJ1-5, with TRBD1 matching over 12 bases. The CDR3 length is 15 residues. CDR1 SNHLY and CDR2 FYNNEI come from the germline V gene. After removal of 7 bases from V and 4 bases from J, the junction contained 5 bases not matched to a gene. DNA of the CDR3: TGTGCCAGCACCACGGGACAGGGGGCGAATCAGCCCCAGCATTTT. Its protein product is CASTTGQGANQPQHF. The variable domain in full, completed from reference TRBV2 and TRBJ1-5, reads EPEVTQTPSHQVTQMGQEVILRCVPISNHLYFYWYRQILGQKVEFLVSFYNNEISEKSEIFDDQFSVERPDGSNFTLKIRSTKLEDSAMYFCASTTGQGANQPQHFGDGTRLSIL.

The gene calls are TRBV5-4 and TRBJ1-2; 7 nucleotides align to TRBD1. The CDR3 covers 14 residues. J lost 3 bases, V lost 2 bases, and 4 bases had no gene match. In germline, CDR1 is SGHNT, CDR2 YYREEE (reference sequence). The CDR3 coding sequence is TGTGCCAGCAGCTTAGACAGGGAACACTATGGCTACACCTTC. As protein: CASSLDREHYGYTF.

The chain has TRBV19 and TRBJ2-3; 9 bases are a match to TRBD1. The trim removed 5 bases at V and 2 bases at J, leaving 5 bases unmatched. The CDR3 length is 15 residues. The germline V gene has CDR1 LNHDA and CDR2 SQIVND (reference sequence). The CDR3 reads CASSPRDRATDTQYF. The CDR3 DNA follows: TGTGCCAGTAGTCCTCGGGACAGGGCCACAGATACGCAGTATTTT. The complete variable domain, with remaining parts taken from reference TRBV19 and TRBJ2-3, reads DGGITQSPKYLFRKEGQNVTLSCEQNLNHDAMYWYRQDPGQGLRLIYYSQIVNDFQKGDIAEGYSVSREKKESFPLTVTSAQKNPTAFYLCASSPRDRATDTQYFGPGTRLTVL.

The rearrangement joins TRBV11-2 to TRBJ2-3; 7 nucleotides agree with TRBD1. The germline V gene encodes CDR1 SGHAT and CDR2 FQNNGV. The V segment lost 5 bases and the J segment 4 bases; nucleotides outside the gene matches: 12. CDR3 length: 16 residues. The CDR3 sequence: CASSAREGAVADTQYF. CDR3 bases: TGTGCCAGCAGCGCGCGAGAGGGGGCTGTAGCAGATACGCAGTATTTT.

The chain uses TRBV13 and TRBJ1-4; 8 positions agree with TRBD1. Trimming took 3 bases from V and 1 from J; bases not matched to a gene: 13. CDR3 length equals 19 residues. Germline V CDR1 and CDR2: PRHDT, FYEKMQ (reference sequence). CDR3 sequence: CASSFRQGAQAGTNEKLFF. CDR3 nucleotides: TGTGCCAGCAGCTTCCGGCAGGGGGCGCAGGCTGGAACTAATGAAAAACTGTTTTTT.

This chain joins TRBV6-1 and TRBJ2-6; D not resolved. The CDR3 loop spans 15 amino acids. Trimming pared 3 bases from V and 5 bases from J, leaving 11 bases between. The germline CDR1 and CDR2 sequences are MNHNS and SASEGT. CDR3 loop: CASSESAPRANVLTF. CDR3 nucleotide sequence: TGTGCCAGCAGTGAGAGCGCTCCCCGGGCCAACGTCCTGACTTTC.

J is TRBJ2-5 and V is TRBV14; tentative D call: TRBD2 (7 bases). V dropped 4 bases and J dropped 8 bases, with 20 bases sitting between them. The CDR3 is 15 residues long. Germline CDR1 and CDR2: SGHDN and FVKESK. CDR3 loop: CASSPHTAGALTQYF. In DNA, the CDR3 is TGTGCCAGCAGCCCTCATACGGCGGGGGCACTAACCCAGTACTTC.

This chain uses TRBV6-5 with TRBJ2-1, with a possible D match to TRBD2 (7 bases). The germline V gene encodes CDR1 MNHEY and CDR2 SVGAGI. Trimming stripped 5 bases from V and 2 bases from J, with 10 bases between. CDR3 length equals 14 residues. The CDR3 DNA sequence: TGTGCCAGCAGTAGGGGGGGGGCCTACAATGAGCAGTTCTTC. Translating it yields CASSRGGAYNEQFF.

The chain uses TRBV7-2 and TRBJ2-5; 7 nucleotides line up with TRBD1. Germline V gene data show CDR1 as SGHTA and CDR2 as FQGNSA. CDR3 size: 15 residues. Trimming at V came to 6 bases and at J to 4 bases, leaving 11 bases not matched to a gene. CDR3 DNA: TGTGCCAGCAGGGGGACAGCGGATAGGGGAGAGACCCAGTACTTC. Encoded protein: CASRGTADRGETQYF.

The chain joins TRBV5-6 to TRBJ2-1; TRBD1 is a possible D gene (6 bases). Germline V CDR1 and CDR2: SGHDT, YYEEEE. The CDR3 totals 16 residues. V lost 0 bases and J 0 bases, leaving 10 bases between the germline ends. The CDR3 DNA reads as TGTGCCAGCAGCTTGGTTCGAGGGGGCTCCTACAATGAGCAGTTCTTC. Residues: CASSLVRGGSYNEQFF.

This sequence joins TRBV3-1 (or the pseudogene TRBV3-2) and TRBJ1-3; D is uncertain. V lost 1 base and J 11 bases, leaving 12 bases between the germline ends. The V gene's germline CDR1 is LGHDT and CDR2 YNNKEL (reference sequence). The CDR3 contains 13 residues. The CDR3 region is CASSQVSAQAIYF. The DNA for the CDR3 is TGTGCCAGCAGCCAAGTGTCGGCCCAGGCCATATATTTT.

The rearrangement joins TRBV6-1 to TRBJ2-2, with a tentative D call TRBD1 (6 bases). Germline V lookup: CDR1 MNHNS, CDR2 SASEGT. Trimming took off 3 bases at V and 6 bases at J, with 20 bases between the two ends. CDR3 length equals 17 residues. CDR3 region: CASSEGVGTTGSGELFF. As DNA, the CDR3 is TGTGCCAGCAGTGAGGGCGTCGGGACAACAGGGTCCGGGGAGCTGTTTTTT.

The genes are TRBV19 and TRBJ2-4; 8 positions agree with TRBD1. V gave up 8 bases and J gave up 7 bases; unmatched junction bases: 10. Germline CDR1 is LNHDA and CDR2 is SQIVND (reference sequence). The CDR3 loop spans 14 amino acids. The CDR3 bases are TGTGCCAGTCATAGACAGGGGCTATCGAACATTCAGTACTTC. Protein sequence: CASHRQGLSNIQYF.

This clone was observed once. The V gene is TRBV10-2, the J gene TRBJ1-5; possible D gene TRBD1, 5 bases. Germline V gives CDR1 WSHSY, CDR2 SAAADI. This CDR3 region has 14 residues. V was shortened by 0 bases and J by 11 bases, with 14 bases between the two germline ends. In DNA, the CDR3 is TGCGCCAGCAGTGAGTCGGGGGGGGGTACCGCCCAGCATTTT. This translates into CASSESGGGTAQHF.

The rearrangement joins TRBV24-1 to TRBJ2-3; 8 bases line up with TRBD2. The CDR3 loop spans 17 amino acids. V lost 0 bases and J lost 5; bases outside the gene matches: 9. Germline V gene sequence: CDR1 KGHDR, CDR2 SFDVKD. CDR3 in DNA: TGTGCCACCAGTGATTTGCCGTCCGGGGGGGCCGGAGATACGCAGTATTTT. Translating gives CATSDLPSGGAGDTQYF.

The chain has TRBV6-1 and TRBJ2-5, with TRBD2 matching over 8 bases. J was trimmed by 5 bases and V by 1 base; bases with no gene match: 3. The CDR3 is made up of 14 amino acids. Germline values: CDR1 MNHNS, CDR2 SASEGT. The CDR3 here is CASSEGTGGETQYF. The CDR3 bases are TGTGCCAGCAGTGAAGGGACGGGGGGGGAGACCCAGTACTTC.

V is TRBV6-2 or TRBV6-3 and J is TRBJ1-5; 9 bases are shared with TRBD1. CDR3 length: 15 residues. The germline gives CDR1 MNHEY, CDR2 SVGEGT. V gave up 6 bases and J gave up 3 bases; unmatched junction bases: 6. The CDR3: CASSPGTGFNQPQHF. As DNA, the CDR3 is TGTGCCAGCAGCCCCGGGACAGGGTTCAATCAGCCCCAGCATTTT.

The rearrangement uses TRBV29-1 and TRBJ1-1; 11 bases align to TRBD1. The germline gives CDR1 SQVTM, CDR2 ANQGSEA. There are 13 residues in the CDR3. J gave up 5 bases and V 6 bases, and 5 bases lay outside the gene matches. The CDR3 DNA is TGCAGCGTCACTGGGACAGGGGGAACTGAAGCTTTCTTT. It encodes CSVTGTGGTEAFF.

The rearrangement links TRBV28 to TRBJ2-7; possible D gene TRBD2, 6 bases. The CDR3 is 15 amino acids. Germline V CDR1 and CDR2: MDHEN, SYDVKM. Deletions cut 2 bases from V and 3 bases from J, with 14 bases between. The CDR3 sequence: CASSLGGAVGYEQYV. In DNA, the CDR3 is TGTGCCAGCAGTTTAGGAGGGGCAGTGGGCTACGAGCAGTACGTC.

The CDR3 protein is CASSFREIGGYTF. In DNA, the CDR3 is TGTGCCAGCAGTTTCAGGGAAATCGGTGGCTACACCTTC. The gene calls are TRBV27 and TRBJ1-2; tentatively, D is TRBD1 (5 bases). Germline CDR1 is MNHEY and CDR2 is SMNVEV (reference sequence). Trimming stripped 3 bases from V and 7 bases from J, with 12 bases between. CDR3 size: 13 residues.

This clone was counted only a few times. The chain combines TRBV7-9 with TRBJ2-7; D perhaps matches TRBD1 (5 bases). Deletions cut 5 bases from V and 5 bases from J, with 10 bases between. There are 12 residues in the CDR3. The V gene's germline CDR1 is SEHNR and CDR2 FQNEAQ (reference sequence). The CDR3 DNA is TGTGCCAGCAGCCAACAGACAGACGAGCAGTACTTC. This translates into CASSQQTDEQYF.

The CDR3 DNA follows: TGTGCCAGCAGCTTTGAAACGGGGGTTCCAGATACGCAGTATTTT. This encodes CASSFETGVPDTQYF. The V gene is TRBV5-4, the J gene TRBJ2-3; D is perhaps TRBD2 (6 bases). The germline CDR1 and CDR2 sequences are SGHNT and YYREEE (reference sequence). V lost 2 bases, J lost 4 bases, and 14 bases lay in between. There are 15 residues in the CDR3.